This T cell receptor (beta chain) was sequenced for a study of T cells expressing NK-cell markers (dated by TCRdb to 2020 to 2022). About the investigation overall: In sorted CD3+CD56+NKG2C+, CD3+CD56+NKG2C- and CD3+CD56-NKG2C+ T-cell subsets from eight or nine donors, TCR beta-chain repertoires were profiled. Seven of the eight sequenced donors were HCMV-seropositive and one was HCMV-seronegative. The study sequenced eight donors, all healthy volunteers chosen at random: three men and five women. Illumina HiSeq 2000/2500, MiSeq or NextSeq was used to sequence libraries as 2 x 150 bp reads.

Overall study outcomes, separate from this receptor: In roughly 6 donors, the dominant CD3+CD56+NKG2C+ clonotypes were found to rank among the top 10 CD8+ clonotypes and to make up roughly 1.0-7.5% of CD8+ T cells. Those dominant clonotypes were again the most abundant among CD3+CD56-NKG2C+ cells in several donors, at roughly 25-60.1%. Whether the expanded NKG2C-expressing T cell clones were specific for HCMV antigens was left unclear.

These reads were obtained on an Illumina HiSeq 2000. TCR beta cDNA libraries were prepared using 5'RACE template switching, which introduced a universal primer site and unique molecular identifiers. cDNA synthesis was primed from the TCR beta constant segment, followed by two successive PCR amplification steps. The authors processed their data as follows. Reads were demultiplexed and grouped by UMI with MIGEC, and clonotypes were assembled and quantified with MiTCR. Only TCR cDNA sequences supported by at least two reads were kept to exclude erroneous sequences. The tcR package was used for downstream repertoire analysis, with clonotypes matched between fractions based on CDR3 nucleotide sequence plus V segment. Antigen specificity was annotated against VDJdb with VDJmatch, allowing one amino acid substitution in CDR3. TCRdb reprocessed the reads, so every CDR3 protein sequence counts as one entry and DNA is not shown. The V and J calls and clone size come from TCRdb's table, not from the authors' own analysis. The sample's clone listing holds about 430,000 distinct CDR3 sequences. The ten largest clones capture over 1.3% of the sample.

CDR1 and CDR2 are read off the germline V gene as MGHRA and YSYEKL. The CDR3 has 16 amino acids, counting the end cysteine and phenylalanine. No DNA appears here. HCMV-specific IgG was detected in serum with a commercial ELISA kit to determine HCMV serostatus. Peripheral blood mononuclear cells were isolated from blood by Ficoll density gradient centrifugation. Comment on this clonotype: Its antigen remains undetermined.

Sequencing was carried out using blood T cells: a sorted CD56 or NKG2C T cell subset, CD4+ or CD8+ T cells, or bulk PBMC T cells (not recorded which). The V and J segments used are TRBV4-1 and TRBJ2-7; TCRdb names TRBD1, which stays unverified in the absence of DNA. The receptor was isolated from a woman between 50 and 59 years old in good health. Donor details come from another sample of the same person, matched by shared clones. The CDR3 region reads CASSRTLGGARYEQYF.